Detailed here is one TCR beta chain. The record originates from a study of blood T cell repertoires in COVID-19. Looking at the study overall: T cells, B-cell-depleted T cells, or PBMCs provided the cDNA or gDNA that served as material.

The age range of participants was about 18 to 89 years, with residence in about two dozen US areas. Self-reported history from a screening survey and questionnaire set each donor's cohort. As originally analysed: Amplification of reference gene primers was used by the study to estimate nucleated cell counts. The data were produced by immunoSEQ multiplex PCR, yet TCRdb's version contains in-frame clones alone and is incomplete. That table furnishes V, J and clone size, whereas the DNA furnished D and trimming. The repertoire consists of hundreds of thousands of clones, with more than 80% occurring once and the leading ten covering 0.95% to 1.3%. The CDR3 has 14 residues. Trimming cost V 5 bases and J 6 bases, with 14 bases left between them. Germline V gives CDR1 SEHNR, CDR2 FQNEAQ (reference sequence).

Sample: PBMCs or T cells enriched from blood (not recorded which). This clonotype was obtained from a man aged 25-40 years who had recovered from COVID-19. The chain uses TRBV7-9 and TRBJ2-1; weak D call: TRBD1 (6 bases). DNA of the CDR3: TGTGCCAGCAGCGTTAGTGAGACAGGCAATGAGCAGTTCTTC. As protein: CASSVSETGNEQFF.